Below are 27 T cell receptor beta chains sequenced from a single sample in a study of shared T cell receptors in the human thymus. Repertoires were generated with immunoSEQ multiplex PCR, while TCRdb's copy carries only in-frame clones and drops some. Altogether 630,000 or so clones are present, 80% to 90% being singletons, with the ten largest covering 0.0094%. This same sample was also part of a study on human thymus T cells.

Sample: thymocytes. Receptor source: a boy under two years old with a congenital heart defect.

The CDR3 spells CASSRRDREYVKVYEQYF. The CDR3, as DNA: TGTGCCAGCAGCCGGCGGGACAGGGAGTATGTGAAGGTTTACGAGCAGTACTTC. The chain has TRBV7-2 and TRBJ2-7; 9 nucleotides line up with TRBD1. The trim removed 5 bases at V and 4 bases at J, leaving 18 bases unmatched. The germline gives CDR1 SGHTA, CDR2 FQGNSA. The CDR3 sequence is 18 residues long.

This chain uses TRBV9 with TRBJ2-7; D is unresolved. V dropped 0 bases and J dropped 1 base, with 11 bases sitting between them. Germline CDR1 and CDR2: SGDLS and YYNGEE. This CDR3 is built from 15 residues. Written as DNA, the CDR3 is TGTGCCAGCAGCGTAGCCGGAGTGCCTTCCTACGAGCAGTACTTC. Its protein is CASSVAGVPSYEQYF.

The CDR3 nucleotides are TGCGCCAGCAGCCCAACCAGCAGGGGGATTGGGTTCTACGAGCAGTACTTC. The encoded protein is CASSPTSRGIGFYEQYF. The rearrangement uses TRBV4-3 and TRBJ2-7; 7 nucleotides align to TRBD1. The CDR3 has 17 amino acids. Germline V gives CDR1 LGHNA, CDR2 YSLEER. V trimming: 4 bases; J trimming: 3 bases; junction bases outside the gene matches: 15.

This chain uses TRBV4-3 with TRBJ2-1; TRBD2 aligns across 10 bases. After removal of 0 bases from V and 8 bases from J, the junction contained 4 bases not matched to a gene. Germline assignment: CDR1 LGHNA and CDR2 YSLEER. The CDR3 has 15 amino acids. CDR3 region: CASSQDGGLAHEQFF. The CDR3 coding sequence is TGCGCCAGCAGCCAAGATGGGGGACTAGCGCATGAGCAGTTCTTC.

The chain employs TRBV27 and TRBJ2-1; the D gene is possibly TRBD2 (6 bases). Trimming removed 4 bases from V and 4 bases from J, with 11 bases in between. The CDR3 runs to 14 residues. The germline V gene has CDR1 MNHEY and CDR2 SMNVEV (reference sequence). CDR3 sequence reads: CASSYRAGYNEQFF. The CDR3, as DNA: TGTGCCAGCAGTTACCGAGCGGGTTACAATGAGCAGTTCTTC.

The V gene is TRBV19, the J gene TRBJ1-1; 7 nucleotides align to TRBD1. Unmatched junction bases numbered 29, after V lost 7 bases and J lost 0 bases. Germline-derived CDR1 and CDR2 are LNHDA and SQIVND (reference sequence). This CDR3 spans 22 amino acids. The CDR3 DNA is TGTGCCAGTACCGATAGGACAGGCGGGCCCCGGCCCTACGAGCCTATGAACACTGAAGCTTTCTTT. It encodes CASTDRTGGPRPYEPMNTEAFF.

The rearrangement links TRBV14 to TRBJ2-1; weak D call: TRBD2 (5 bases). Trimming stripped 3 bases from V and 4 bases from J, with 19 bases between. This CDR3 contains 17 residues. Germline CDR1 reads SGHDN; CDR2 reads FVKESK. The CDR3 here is CASSHLRCTGGYNEQFF. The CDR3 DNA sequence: TGTGCCAGCAGCCACCTCCGGTGTACCGGAGGATACAATGAGCAGTTCTTC.

The CDR3 reads CASSINRQGRGFNTEAFF. CDR3 bases: TGTGCCAGCAGCATAAACCGACAGGGGAGGGGGTTTAATACTGAAGCTTTCTTT. V and J are TRBV27 and TRBJ1-1; 8 bases map to TRBD1. Trimming cost V 6 bases and J 5 bases; bases outside gene matches: 20. The CDR3 length is 18 residues. The germline V gene encodes CDR1 MNHEY and CDR2 SMNVEV (reference sequence).

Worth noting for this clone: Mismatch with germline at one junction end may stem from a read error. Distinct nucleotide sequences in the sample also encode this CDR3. The CDR3 reads CASTTGQYNSPLHF. The CDR3 DNA reads as TGTGCCAGCACTACGGGACAGTATAATTCCCCCCTCCACTTT. The chain has TRBV27 and TRBJ1-6, with 7 bases fitting TRBD1. The CDR3 sequence is 14 residues long. Germline V gene lookup returns CDR1 MNHEY and CDR2 SMNVEV (reference sequence).

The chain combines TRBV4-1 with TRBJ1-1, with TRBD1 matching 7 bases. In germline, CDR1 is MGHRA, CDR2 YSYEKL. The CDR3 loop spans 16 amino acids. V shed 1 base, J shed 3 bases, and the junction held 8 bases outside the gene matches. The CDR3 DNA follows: TGCGCCAGCAGCCAAGCTACTAACAGGGGCGACACTGAAGCTTTCTTT. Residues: CASSQATNRGDTEAFF.

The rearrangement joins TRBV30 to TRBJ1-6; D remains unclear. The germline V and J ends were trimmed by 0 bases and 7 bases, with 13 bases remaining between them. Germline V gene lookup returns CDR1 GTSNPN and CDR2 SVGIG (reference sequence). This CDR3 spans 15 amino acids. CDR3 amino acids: CAWSVKWSRNSPLHF. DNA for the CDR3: TGTGCCTGGAGTGTAAAGTGGAGCCGAAATTCACCCCTCCACTTT.

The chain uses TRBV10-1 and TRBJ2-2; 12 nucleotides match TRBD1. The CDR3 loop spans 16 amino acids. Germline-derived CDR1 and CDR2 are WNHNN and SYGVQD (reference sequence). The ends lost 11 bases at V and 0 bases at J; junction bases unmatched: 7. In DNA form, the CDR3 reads TGCGCCGAAAGGGGGACAGGGGGCCCGAACACCGGGGAGCTGTTTTTT. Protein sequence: CAERGTGGPNTGELFF.

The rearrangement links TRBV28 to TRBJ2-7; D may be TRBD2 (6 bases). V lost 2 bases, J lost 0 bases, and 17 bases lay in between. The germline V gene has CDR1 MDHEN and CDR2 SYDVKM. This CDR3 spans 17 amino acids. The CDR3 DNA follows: TGTGCCAGCAGTTTAAGCCTAAGGGACTTGAGCTCCTACGAGCAGTACTTC. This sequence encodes CASSLSLRDLSSYEQYF.

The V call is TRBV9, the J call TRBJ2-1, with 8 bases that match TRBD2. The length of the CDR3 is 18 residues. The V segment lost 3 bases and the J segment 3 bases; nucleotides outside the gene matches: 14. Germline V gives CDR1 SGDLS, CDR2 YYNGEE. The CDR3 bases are TGTGCCAGCAGCGAACTCATAAGCGGGAGTATTGACTACAATGAGCAGTTCTTC. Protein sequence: CASSELISGSIDYNEQFF.

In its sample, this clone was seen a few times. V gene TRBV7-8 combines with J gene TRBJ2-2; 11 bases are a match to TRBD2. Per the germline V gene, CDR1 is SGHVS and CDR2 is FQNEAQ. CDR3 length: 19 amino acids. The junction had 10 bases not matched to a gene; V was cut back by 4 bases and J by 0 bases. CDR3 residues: CASSSALTSGVTNTGELFF. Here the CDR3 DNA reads TGTGCCAGCAGCTCTGCCCTGACTAGCGGGGTGACGAACACCGGGGAGCTGTTTTTT.

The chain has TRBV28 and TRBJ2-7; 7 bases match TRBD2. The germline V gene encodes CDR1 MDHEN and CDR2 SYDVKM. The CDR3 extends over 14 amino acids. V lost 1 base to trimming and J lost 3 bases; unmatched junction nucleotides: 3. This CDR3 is CASSLLASGYEQYF. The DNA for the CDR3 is TGTGCCAGCAGTTTATTGGCTAGCGGCTACGAGCAGTACTTC.

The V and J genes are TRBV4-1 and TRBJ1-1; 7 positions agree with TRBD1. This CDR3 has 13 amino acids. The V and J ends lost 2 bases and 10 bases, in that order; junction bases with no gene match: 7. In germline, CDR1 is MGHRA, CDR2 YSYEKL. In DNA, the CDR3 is TGCGCCAGCAGCCAACAGGGGGTGGGGGGAGCTTTCTTT. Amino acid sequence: CASSQQGVGGAFF.

The CDR3 nucleotides are TGTGCCAGCAGCTTAAGGACAGGCCCCTACGAGCAGTACTTC. Amino acids: CASSLRTGPYEQYF. The chain has TRBV7-9 and TRBJ2-7, with TRBD1 matching over 7 bases. In germline, CDR1 is SEHNR, CDR2 FQNEAQ (reference sequence). The CDR3 extends over 14 amino acids. Losses at the gene ends were 2 bases for V and 2 bases for J; bases not matched to a gene: 3. The entire variable domain, with the rest obtained from reference TRBV7-9 and TRBJ2-7, is as follows: DTGVSQNPRHKITKRGQNVTFRCDPISEHNRLYWYRQTLGQGPEFLTYFQNEAQLEKSRLLSDRFSAERPKGSFSTLEIQRTEQGDSAMYLCASSLRTGPYEQYFGPGTRLTVT.

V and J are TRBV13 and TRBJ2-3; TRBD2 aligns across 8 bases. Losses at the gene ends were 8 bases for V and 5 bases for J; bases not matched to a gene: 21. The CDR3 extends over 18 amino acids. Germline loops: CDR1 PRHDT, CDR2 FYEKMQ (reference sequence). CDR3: CASSGEAPGGDDGDTQYF. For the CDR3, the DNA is TGTGCCAGCTCGGGGGAGGCCCCGGGGGGGGATGATGGAGATACGCAGTATTTT.

The CDR3 DNA reads as TGTGCCAGCGGTCCGGGGGTTCCCTATGGCTACACCTTC. This gives the protein CASGPGVPYGYTF. V and J are TRBV19 and TRBJ1-2; a possible D gene is TRBD1 (5 bases). V gave up 9 bases and J gave up 4 bases, with 15 bases separating them. The CDR3 is 13 residues long. CDR1 and CDR2 from the germline V gene are LNHDA and SQIVND (reference sequence).

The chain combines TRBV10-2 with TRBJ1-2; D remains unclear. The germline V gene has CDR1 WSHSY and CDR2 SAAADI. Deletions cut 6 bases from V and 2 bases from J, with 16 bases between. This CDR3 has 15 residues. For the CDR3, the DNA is TGCGCCAGCAGCGGCCGAGGGCTATGGAACTATGGCTACACCTTC. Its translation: CASSGRGLWNYGYTF.

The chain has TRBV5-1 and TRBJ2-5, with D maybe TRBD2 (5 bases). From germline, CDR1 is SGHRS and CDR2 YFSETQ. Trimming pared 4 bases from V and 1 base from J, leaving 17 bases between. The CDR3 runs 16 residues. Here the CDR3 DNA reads TGCGCCAGCAGCCCACGGGGATTGGGAATCCAAGAGACCCAGTACTTC. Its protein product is CASSPRGLGIQETQYF.

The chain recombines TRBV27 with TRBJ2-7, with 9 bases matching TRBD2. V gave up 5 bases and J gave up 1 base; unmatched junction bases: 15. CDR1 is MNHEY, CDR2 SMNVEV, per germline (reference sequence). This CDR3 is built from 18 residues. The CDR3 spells CASSRAGGEGVRSYEQYF. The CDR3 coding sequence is TGTGCCAGCAGTCGGGCGGGAGGGGAGGGCGTTAGATCCTACGAGCAGTACTTC.

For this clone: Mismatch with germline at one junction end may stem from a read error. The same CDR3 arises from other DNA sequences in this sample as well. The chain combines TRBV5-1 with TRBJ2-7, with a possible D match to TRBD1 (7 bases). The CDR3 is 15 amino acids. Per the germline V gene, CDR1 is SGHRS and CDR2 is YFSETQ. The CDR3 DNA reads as TGCGCCAGCAGCTTGTTATCTCAGGGGGGCAACGAGCAATACTTC. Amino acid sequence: CASSLLSQGGNEQYF.

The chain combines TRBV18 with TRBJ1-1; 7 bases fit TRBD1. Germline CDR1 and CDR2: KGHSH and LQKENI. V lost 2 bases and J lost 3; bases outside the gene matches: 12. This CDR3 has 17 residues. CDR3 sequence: CASSPIIQTGKDTEAFF. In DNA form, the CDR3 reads TGTGCCAGCTCACCAATAATTCAGACAGGGAAGGACACTGAAGCTTTCTTT.

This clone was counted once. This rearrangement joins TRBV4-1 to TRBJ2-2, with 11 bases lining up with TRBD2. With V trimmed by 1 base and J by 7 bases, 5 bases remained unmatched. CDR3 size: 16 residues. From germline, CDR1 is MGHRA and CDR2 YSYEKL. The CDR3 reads CASSQVAGGPHGELFF. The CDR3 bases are TGCGCCAGCAGCCAAGTAGCGGGGGGGCCACACGGGGAGCTGTTTTTT.

The CDR3 DNA reads TGTGCCAGCAGCCCCGACCCGGTCGGACAGGGAGGTAATAATTCACCCCTCCACTTT. The encoded protein is CASSPDPVGQGGNNSPLHF. The genes are TRBV4-2 and TRBJ1-6; TRBD1 matches at 8 bases. CDR1 and CDR2 (germline): LGHNA, YNFKEQ. The CDR3 consists of 19 residues. The junction had 16 bases not matched to a gene; V was cut back by 4 bases and J by 5 bases.